The 6 T cell receptor beta chains in this list originate from one sample, sequenced in a study of T cells in Graves' hyperthyroidism and ophthalmopathy (dated by TCRdb to between 2019 and 2020). The receptor library was made with multiplex PCR. Sequencing took place on an Illumina HiSeq 2000. The TCR beta CDR3 regions were amplified from the RNA transcripts. The TCR CDR3 was subjected to a first round of RT-PCR using the HTBI primer set and the Qiagen OneStep RT-PCR kit. TCRdb handled the public reads itself, with Q25 trimming in fastp and clone calling in MiXCR, and kept productive beta chains. Each entry merges the rows of one CDR3 protein and shows their most common DNA and genes. The sample table holds roughly 500,000 distinct CDR3 sequences, of which 46% were seen once. Clones ranked in the top ten supply around two fifths of the sample. The sequenced sample consisted of peripheral blood or thyroid tissue (not recorded which). The receptors were sampled from an adult woman with Graves' disease, either hyperthyroidism or ophthalmopathy (not recorded which).

The chain joins TRBV7-7 to TRBJ1-1; D gene unclear. CDR1 and CDR2 (germline): SSHAT, FNYEAQ (reference sequence). The CDR3 totals 14 residues. V lost 7 bases and J lost 1, with 13 bases in between. The CDR3 protein is CASTSPDSNTEAFF. DNA of the CDR3: TGTGCCAGCACCTCCCCCGACTCGAACACTGAAGCTTTCTTT. Full variable domain (outside the CDR3, taken from reference TRBV7-7 and TRBJ1-1): GAGVSQSPRYKVTKRGQDVTLRCDPISSHATLYWYQQALGQGPEFLTYFNYEAQPDKSGLPSDRFSAERPEGSISTLTIQRTEQRDSAMYRCASTSPDSNTEAFFGQGTRLTVV.

The sample holds one count of this clonotype. The chain recombines TRBV10-3 with TRBJ2-2; 8 positions agree with TRBD1. The CDR3 contains 15 residues. In germline, CDR1 is ENHRY, CDR2 SYGVKD. The V and J ends lost 5 bases and 8 bases, in that order; junction bases with no gene match: 10. CDR3 nucleotides: TGTGCCATCAGTCCGGGACAGGACGGGTCGGGGGAGCTGTTTTTT. Protein sequence: CAISPGQDGSGELFF.

Of note for this clonotype: One end of the junction fails to match germline, which may point to a read error. V is TRBV7-9 and J is TRBJ2-7, with a weak D call TRBD2 (5 bases). The CDR3 extends over 16 amino acids. CDR1 and CDR2 (germline): SEHNR, FQNEAQ (reference sequence). The CDR3: CASSQFDSESSYEQYF. DNA for the CDR3: TGCGCCAGCAGCCAGTTTGATAGCGAATCCTCCTACGAGCAGTACTTC.

This chain uses TRBV7-8 with TRBJ2-7; D is perhaps TRBD1 (6 bases). The germline V and J ends were trimmed by 1 base and 5 bases, with 12 bases remaining between them. Germline CDR1 reads SGHVS; CDR2 reads FQNEAQ. CDR3 length: 14 amino acids. DNA for the CDR3: TGTGCCAGCAGCTTAGGTCCAGGGGTGAACGAGCAGTACTTC. It translates to CASSLGPGVNEQYF.

In this sample, this clonotype turned up a few times. J is TRBJ2-7 and V is TRBV2; TRBD2 is a possible D gene (6 bases). Trimming shortened V by 10 bases and J by 5 bases, and 18 bases separated the two germline ends. The CDR3 is 13 residues long. In germline, CDR1 is SNHLY, CDR2 FYNNEI. The CDR3 region has the DNA TGTGCCATTAGGGCGGGGAAACCCCACGAGCAGTACTTC. This codes for CAIRAGKPHEQYF.

This clonotype came up a few times. This chain links TRBV6-5 with TRBJ1-6; D ambiguous. Germline CDR1 reads MNHEY; CDR2 reads SVGAGI. V was trimmed by 0 bases and J by 8 bases, leaving 8 bases between them. This CDR3 comprises 14 residues. The DNA of the CDR3 is TGTGCCAGCAGTTACTCGGGGTGGGATTCACCCCTCCACTTT. Residues: CASSYSGWDSPLHF.